This T cell receptor (beta chain) was sequenced for a study of shared clonotypes between healthy human individuals. Across the study: Donors had three CD4 naive, three CD4 memory, two CD8 naive and one CD8 memory plate apiece.

On sorted subsets, replicate PCRs used 150 to 250 ng DNA, or 30,000 or so T cell genomes. The method was immunoSEQ multiplex PCR; TCRdb's version includes in-frame clones alone and lacks a portion of them. The sample lists 100,000 to 130,000 clones; more than 65% were seen once. As to this clone: Its antigen remains unknown.

Donors comprised only Caucasian adults living in Nashville, Tennessee. The CDR3 sequence is 14 residues long. Between the trimmed V and J ends, which lost 1 base and 2 bases, there was a span of 9 bases. Germline V gives CDR1 SGHVS, CDR2 FQNEAQ. Study observations and caveats: Represented diversity, genetic and exposure-history alike, was limited by few donors.

V usage is TRBV7-8 and J usage is TRBJ2-7; D assignment may be TRBD1 or TRBD2 (6 bases each). What was sequenced was memory CD8+ T cells sorted from blood. The subset denotes: CD45RO+ cells pooled with CCR7-negative TemRA cells. The sequence derives from a woman aged 25 to 39 in good health. DNA for the CDR3: TGTGCCAGCAGCTTAGTGGGGGGCCCCTACGAGCAGTACTTC. Amino acid sequence: CASSLVGGPYEQYF.